These T cell receptor beta chains were read from a single sample in a study of blood T cells in healthy people across ages. Using its own MiXCR run on the 5' RACE reads, TCRdb lists one record per CDR3 protein. The repertoire holds some 1.4 million distinct CDR3 sequences, 40% to 50% seen once, with 7.9% in the top ten. The sample taken for sequencing was blood. The receptors were gathered from a woman aged 18-29 years in good health. Each CDR3 is given with its conserved first and last residue. A D gene is named only where the DNA matches it firmly. The size entry is marked missing in some rows and otherwise reads once, few, many or a size class.

D	size	V	J	CDR3	DNA
-	-	TRBV7-2	TRBJ1-1	CASSSAGTIANTEAFF	TGTGCCAGCAGCTCTGCCGGGACGATCGCGAACACTGAAGCTTTCTTT
-	-	TRBV27	TRBJ1-2	CASSNGGGYTF	TGTGCCAGCAGCAATGGGGGCGGCTACACCTTC
TRBD1	-	TRBV6-1	TRBJ2-1	CASSDTTGTDNEQFF	TGTGCCAGCAGCGATACTACTGGGACAGACAATGAGCAGTTCTTC
TRBD2	-	TRBV6-5	TRBJ2-3	CASSLSGLAGGLKYF	TGTGCCAGCAGTCTCTCGGGACTAGCGGGAGGGTTAAAGTATTTT
TRBD2	few	TRBV12-3/TRBV12-4	TRBJ2-7	CASSFPGTSGSYEQYF	TGTGCCAGCAGTTTCCCCGGGACTAGCGGCTCCTACGAGCAGTACTTC
-	-	TRBV6-5	TRBJ1-2	CASSYGSDGDLRGYTF	TGTGCCAGCAGTTATGGATCGGATGGGGACCTGCGGGGCTACACCTTC
TRBD1	-	TRBV12-3/TRBV12-4	TRBJ1-1	CASRRTGSNTEAFF	TGTGCCAGCAGGAGGACAGGGAGCAACACTGAAGCTTTCTTT
-	few	TRBV6-4	TRBJ2-7	CASSDRTVYEQYF	TGTGCCAGCAGTGACAGGACAGTATACGAGCAGTACTTC
TRBD1	-	TRBV15	TRBJ2-1	CATSSRTGGIDEQFF	TGTGCCACCAGCAGCCGGACAGGGGGCATCGATGAGCAGTTCTTC
-	-	TRBV9	TRBJ1-6	CASGKGYISPLHF	TGTGCCAGCGGTAAGGGATATATTTCACCCCTCCACTTT
-	few	TRBV12-5	TRBJ2-6	CASGFRVGSSGANVLTF	TGTGCTAGTGGTTTTCGCGTGGGGAGCTCTGGGGCCAACGTCCTGACTTTC
-	-	TRBV2	TRBJ2-1	CASSGDFNEQFF	TGTGCCAGCAGCGGGGATTTCAATGAGCAGTTCTTC
-	once	TRBV28	TRBJ2-7	CASRNRDHSSYEQYF	TGTGCCAGCCGGAACCGGGACCACAGCTCCTACGAGCAGTACTTC
-	-	TRBV7-6	TRBJ2-5	CASSPRQVGSETQYF	TGTGCCAGCAGCCCACGACAGGTCGGAAGTGAGACCCAGTACTTC
-	few	TRBV12-3/TRBV12-4	TRBJ2-5	CASSAEGTQYF	TGTGCCAGCAGCGCAGAGGGGACCCAGTACTTC
-	-	TRBV29-1	TRBJ2-5	CSVYSGQEGETQYF	TGCAGCGTCTACTCGGGGCAGGAGGGAGAGACCCAGTACTTC
-	-	TRBV3-1	TRBJ1-1	CASSQEGGGNRKAFF	TGTGCCAGCAGCCAAGAAGGGGGGGGGAATCGTAAAGCTTTCTTT